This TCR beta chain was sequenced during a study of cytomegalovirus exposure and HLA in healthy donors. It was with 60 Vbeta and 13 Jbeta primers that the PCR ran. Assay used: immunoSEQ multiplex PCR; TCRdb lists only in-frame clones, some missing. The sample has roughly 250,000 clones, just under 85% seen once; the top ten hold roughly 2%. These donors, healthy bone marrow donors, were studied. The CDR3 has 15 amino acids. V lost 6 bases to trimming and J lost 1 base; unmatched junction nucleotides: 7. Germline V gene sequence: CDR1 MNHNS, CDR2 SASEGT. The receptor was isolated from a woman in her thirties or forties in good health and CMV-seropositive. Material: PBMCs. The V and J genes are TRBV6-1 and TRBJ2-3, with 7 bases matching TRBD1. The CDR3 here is CASREQGLGTDTQYF. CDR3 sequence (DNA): TGTGCCAGCAGAGAACAGGGGCTGGGCACAGATACGCAGTATTTT.